The rows below give T cell receptor beta chains drawn from one sample of a study of CD8 T cells in ankylosing spondylitis. Each CDR3 protein is one row after TCRdb ran MiXCR on the 5' RACE reads. This sample has approximately 220,000 distinct CDR3 sequences, with 10% to 13% found just once. Sequencing was done on a sample of blood, either unsorted or a sorted T cell fraction (not recorded which). The source is a male donor with ankylosing spondylitis or in good health (not recorded which). The CDR3 runs from the conserved cysteine through the conserved F or W. The order of the fields is clone size, D gene, J gene, V gene, CDR3 DNA, CDR3 protein. The D gene is left open where the match is weak. Part of the rows lack a size; the others show once, few, many or a class for expanded clones.

>few|TRBD1|TRBJ1-6|TRBV12-3/TRBV12-4
TGTGCCAGCAGCACCCCAGGGGGTCATTCACCCCTCCACTTT
CASSTPGGHSPLHF
>few|TRBD1|TRBJ2-1|TRBV5-1
TGCGCCAGCAGCCCAGGGGGGACAGGGGTTCCCAATGAGCAGTTCTTC
CASSPGGTGVPNEQFF
>many|TRBD1|TRBJ1-1|TRBV3-1
TGTGCCAGCAGCCAAATGAACAGGGGAAACACTGAAGCTTTCTTT
CASSQMNRGNTEAFF
>many|.|TRBJ1-2|TRBV5-1
TGCGCCAGCAGCTTGGATGCAGGCAACTATGGCTACACCTTC
CASSLDAGNYGYTF
>many|.|TRBJ2-5|TRBV2
TGTGCCAGCAGTGAGGAAGCCCAAGAGACCCAGTACTTC
CASSEEAQETQYF
>.|TRBD2|TRBJ2-5|TRBV20-1
TGCAGTGCTAGAGGCGAGCGGGGGGTGGTGGAGACCCAGTACTTC
CSARGERGVVETQYF
>many|.|TRBJ1-3|TRBV12-3/TRBV12-4
TGTGCCAGCAGTTCCTTACAGGCTCTCTCTGGAAACACCATATATTTT
CASSSLQALSGNTIYF
>many|.|TRBJ1-1|TRBV20-1
TGCAGTGCTCAAGCAACAGGGTTGGCTTTCTTT
CSAQATGLAFF
>many|.|TRBJ2-4|TRBV12-3/TRBV12-4
TGTGCCAGCAGTTCTATAAGGGGGATAGCCAAAAACATTCAGTACTTC
CASSSIRGIAKNIQYF
>few|.|TRBJ1-3|TRBV5-1
TGCGCCAGCAGCCCCGGGACAATCTCTGGAAACACCATATATTTT
CASSPGTISGNTIYF
>many|.|TRBJ1-1|TRBV28
TGTGCCAGCAGTTTAGGGCAGGTAGGGACTGAAGCTTTCTTT
CASSLGQVGTEAFF
>few|TRBD1|TRBJ2-3|TRBV24-1
TGTGCCACCAGTGATTCCGGGACAGCGAGCACAGATACGCAGTATTTT
CATSDSGTASTDTQYF
>few|.|TRBJ1-1|TRBV18
TGTGCCAGCTCACCAGGCCCCGGGGACACTGAAGCTTTCTTT
CASSPGPGDTEAFF
>many|TRBD1|TRBJ1-5|TRBV28
TGTGCCAGCAGTTTGTGGACAGGGAGCAATCAGCCCCAGCATTTT
CASSLWTGSNQPQHF
>few|.|TRBJ1-3|TRBV5-5
TGTGCCAGCAGCTACCGGGACAACGCTGGAAACACCATATATTTT
CASSYRDNAGNTIYF
>few|TRBD2|TRBJ2-2|TRBV2
TGTGCCAGCAGTGAACTAGCGGGGGGGCCCACCGGGGAGCTGTTTTTT
CASSELAGGPTGELFF
>few|.|TRBJ1-3|TRBV10-3
TGTGCCATCAGTGAAGGTCACTCTGGAAACACCATATATTTT
CAISEGHSGNTIYF
>many|.|TRBJ1-1|TRBV20-1
TGCAGTGCTCCCGAGAGTCTAGGGGTTAGGGACACTGAAGCTTTCTTT
CSAPESLGVRDTEAFF
>many|.|TRBJ2-1|TRBV11-2
TGTGCCAGCAGCTTAGGGATAGCTAGGGATGAGCAGTTCTTC
CASSLGIARDEQFF
>few|TRBD2|TRBJ2-7|TRBV20-1
TGCAGTGCTAAGAATGGGCGGGGGGAATACGAGCAGTACTTC
CSAKNGRGEYEQYF
>few|.|TRBJ2-1|TRBV21-1
TGTGCCAGCAGCAAAGACGGGGGGGCCTCCTACAATGAGCAGTTCTTC
CASSKDGGASYNEQFF
>many|.|TRBJ2-7|TRBV7-2
TGTGCCAGCAGCCCCGGGGCCCAATACGAGCAGTACTTC
CASSPGAQYEQYF
>.|.|TRBJ2-3|TRBV2
TGTGCCAGCAGGAATTGGGGACATTACACAGATACGCAGTATTTT
CASRNWGHYTDTQYF
>many|.|TRBJ2-7|TRBV9
TGTGCCAGCAGCCCAGGACTCTCCCCCTACGAGCAGTACTTC
CASSPGLSPYEQYF
>many|.|TRBJ2-5|TRBV7-8
TGTGCCAGCGGCTTAGGGGCGGTCTTCCAAGAGGCCCAGTACTTC
CASGLGAVFQEAQYF
>many|.|TRBJ2-5|TRBV11-2
TGTGCCAGCAGCTTACAGGGACCTGAAGAGACCCAGTACTTC
CASSLQGPEETQYF
>few|.|TRBJ1-4|TRBV5-1
TGCGCCAGCAGCTTCGGGACATTTGCAACTAATGAAAAACTGTTTTTT
CASSFGTFATNEKLFF
>.|.|TRBJ1-3|TRBV29-1
TGCAGCGTTACAGGGACTGGAAACACCATATATTTT
CSVTGTGNTIYF
>many|.|TRBJ2-5|TRBV5-1
TGCGCCAGCAGCCCCCCTGACACCTACCAAGAGACCCAGTACTTC
CASSPPDTYQETQYF
>many|TRBD2|TRBJ2-2|TRBV12-3/TRBV12-4
TGTGCCAGCAGTCTCATCGGGACTAGCGGGGGGGCTGGCGGGGAGCTGTTTTTT
CASSLIGTSGGAGGELFF
>many|.|TRBJ2-3|TRBV10-3
TGTGCCTCACGACCCAGCGCGAGCACAGATACGCAGTATTTT
CASRPSASTDTQYF
>.|.|TRBJ2-2|TRBV19
TGTGCCAGTAGTAGCCGGGTTCCCGGGGAGCTGTTTTTT
CASSSRVPGELFF
>few|.|TRBJ1-6|TRBV28
TGTGCCAGCAGTCCAGCAGGGGCCTATAATTCACCCCTCCACTTT
CASSPAGAYNSPLHF
>many|TRBD2|TRBJ2-5|TRBV7-3
TGTGCCAGCAGCTTTATAGCGGGGGTGGAGACCCAGTACTTC
CASSFIAGVETQYF
>few|.|TRBJ1-1|TRBV19
TGTGCCAGTAACCAGGGCGGTATCATGAACACTGAAGCTTTCTTT
CASNQGGIMNTEAFF
>many|.|TRBJ2-5|TRBV4-2
TGTGCCAGCAGCCAAGGAGTATATCGAGGGTGGAGGGAGACCCAGTACTTC
CASSQGVYRGWRETQYF
>many|.|TRBJ2-3|TRBV28
TGTGCCAGCAGTGACCCACGACTAAGATTCACAGATACGCAGTATTTT
CASSDPRLRFTDTQYF
>.|TRBD1|TRBJ1-4|TRBV12-3/TRBV12-4
TGTGCCAGCAGTTTTCAGGGGGCGGCTGAAAAACTGTTTTTT
CASSFQGAAEKLFF
>.|.|TRBJ2-7|TRBV11-3
TGTGCCAGCAGCCCGCCCAAGTTCCACTACGAGCAGTACTTC
CASSPPKFHYEQYF
>few|.|TRBJ1-4|TRBV12-1
TGTGCCAGCAGCTTTGCCCGGGGGCGCCTGGGGAATGAAAAACTGTTTTTT
CASSFARGRLGNEKLFF
>.|.|TRBJ1-2|TRBV9
TGTGCCAGCAGCGTGGGGGCTGGGGGCTACACCTTC
CASSVGAGGYTF
>.|TRBD1|TRBJ1-2|TRBV3-1
TGTGCCAGCAGCCCTATCCAGGGGGCTAGAGCTAACTATGGCTACACCTTC
CASSPIQGARANYGYTF
>.|TRBD2|TRBJ2-3|TRBV4-2
TGTGCCAGCAGCCTTAGCGGGGGGGCCGGTGGAGATACGCAGTATTTT
CASSLSGGAGGDTQYF
>.|.|TRBJ2-7|TRBV14
TGTGCCAGCAGCCAAAGCCCCTACGAGCAGTACTTC
CASSQSPYEQYF
>few|.|TRBJ1-1|TRBV7-2
TGTGCCAGCAGCCCGCTATGGGGCACTGAAGCTTTCTTT
CASSPLWGTEAFF
>.|TRBD2|TRBJ2-4|TRBV5-1
TGCGCCAGCAGCTTGGCGGGTAGCGGGGAAACCTTAGCCAAAAACATTCAGTACTTC
CASSLAGSGETLAKNIQYF
>many|TRBD2|TRBJ2-3|TRBV7-8
TGTGCCAGCAGCACCCTGACTAGCAGGCAGTATTTT
CASSTLTSRQYF
>few|.|TRBJ2-1|TRBV12-3/TRBV12-4
TGTGCCAGCAGTTTTAGGCAGGGGCACTACAATGAGCAGTTCTTC
CASSFRQGHYNEQFF
>many|TRBD1|TRBJ2-3|TRBV20-1
TGCAGTGCCGAAGGGACAGTTCGCACAGATACGCAGTATTTT
CSAEGTVRTDTQYF
>many|.|TRBJ2-1|TRBV12-3/TRBV12-4
TGTGCCAGCAGTATGGGGACCTACAATGAGCAGTTCTTC
CASSMGTYNEQFF
>few|.|TRBJ2-2|TRBV24-1
TGTGCCACCAGTGATTTGTTTTCCCCCGGGGAGCTGTTTTTT
CATSDLFSPGELFF
>many|TRBD2|TRBJ2-1|TRBV7-2
TGTGCCAGCAGCGCAACTAGCGGGGGGACCTCCTACAATGAGCAGTTCTTC
CASSATSGGTSYNEQFF
>.|.|TRBJ2-6|TRBV6-2/TRBV6-3
TGTGCCAGCAGCGGGGGACAACACTCTCGGGCCAACGTCCTGACTTTC
CASSGGQHSRANVLTF
>many|.|TRBJ1-1|TRBV12-3/TRBV12-4
TGTGCCAGCAGTTTTATTGTTCGGGGGAGAAGCACTGAAGCTTTCTTT
CASSFIVRGRSTEAFF
>few|.|TRBJ2-3|TRBV3-1
TGTGCCAGCAGCCAAGATGCCCTGGGTTCGAATACGCAGTATTTT
CASSQDALGSNTQYF